Described below is a single TCR beta chain sequence and its context. Original methodology: Amplification of reference gene primers was used by the study to estimate nucleated cell counts. Some clones are missing from TCRdb's copy, which holds only in-frame ones; the method was immunoSEQ multiplex PCR. The DNA gave D and trimming, while V, J and clone size come from that table. Of 80,000 to 100,000 clones detected, around 75% appear once; the ten largest clones hold around a quarter. V gave up 0 bases and J gave up 5 bases, with 11 bases separating them. The CDR3 sequence is 15 residues long. Germline V lookup: CDR1 LNHNV, CDR2 YYDKDF (reference sequence). This sample was taken from a study of blood T cell repertoires in COVID-19. Study in general: Acute and convalescent COVID-19 samples came from the United States, Italy and Spain.

Sequenced: peripheral blood. The genes are TRBV15 and TRBJ2-4; tentatively, D is TRBD1 (6 bases). This TCR was sampled from a man between 65 and 85 years old with acute or convalescent COVID-19. Written as DNA, the CDR3 is TGTGCCACCAGCAGAGATACAGGGATAGAAAACATTCAGTACTTC. It specifies CATSRDTGIENIQYF. The whole variable domain, remainder taken from reference TRBV15 and TRBJ2-4, is DAMVIQNPRYQVTQFGKPVTLSCSQTLNHNVMYWYQQKSSQAPKLLFHYYDKDFNNEADTPDNFQSRRPNTSFCFLDIRSPGLGDTAMYLCATSRDTGIENIQYFGAGTRLSVL.